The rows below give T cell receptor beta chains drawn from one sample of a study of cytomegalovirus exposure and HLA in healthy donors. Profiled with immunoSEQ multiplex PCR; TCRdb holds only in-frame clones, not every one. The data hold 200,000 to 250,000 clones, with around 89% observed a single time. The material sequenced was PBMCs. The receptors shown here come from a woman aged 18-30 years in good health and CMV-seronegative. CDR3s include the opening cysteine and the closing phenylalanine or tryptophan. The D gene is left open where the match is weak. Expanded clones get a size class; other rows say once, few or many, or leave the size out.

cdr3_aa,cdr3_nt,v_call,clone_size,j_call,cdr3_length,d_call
CASSIDSAYGYTF,TGTGCCAGTAGTATAGACAGCGCGTATGGCTACACCTTC,TRBV19,NA,TRBJ1-2,13,NA
CASSTSGGTRSYEQYF,TGTGCCAGTAGTACTAGCGGGGGGACCCGCTCCTACGAGCAGTACTTC,TRBV19,NA,TRBJ2-7,16,TRBD2
CASSQGFGGAAQYF,TGCGCCAGCAGCCAAGGCTTTGGGGGGGCGGCGCAGTATTTT,TRBV4-1,NA,TRBJ2-3,14,NA
CARSVPGSCFF,NA,TRBV6-6,NA,TRBJ2-2,11,NA
CASTPTSGKSDTQYF,TGTGCCAGCACCCCGACCAGCGGGAAATCAGATACGCAGTATTTT,TRBV6-5,NA,TRBJ2-3,15,TRBD2
CATSGRVTNQPQHF,TGTGCCACCAGCGGGCGCGTCACAAATCAGCCCCAGCATTTT,TRBV15,NA,TRBJ1-5,14,NA
CASSVYRGLATQYF,TGTGCCAGCAGCGTATACAGGGGGCTGGCTACGCAGTATTTT,TRBV9,NA,TRBJ2-3,14,TRBD1
CSVKDRNSPLHF,TGCAGCGTTAAAGACAGGAATTCACCCCTCCACTTT,TRBV29-1,NA,TRBJ1-6,12,NA
CASSNPGGGGESLYGYTF,TGTGCCAGCAGCAACCCTGGGGGTGGGGGGGAATCCCTCTATGGCTACACCTTC,TRBV5-4,once,TRBJ1-2,18,NA
CASRLTASGGAYTQYF,TGCGCCAGCAGGCTTACGGCTAGCGGGGGGGCATATACGCAGTATTTT,TRBV5-1,NA,TRBJ2-3,16,TRBD2
CASSSGYGYTF,TGTGCCAGCAGTTCAGGCTATGGCTACACCTTC,TRBV28,few,TRBJ1-2,11,NA
CASSLGRRNQPQHF,TGTGCCAGCAGCTTGGGCAGGCGCAATCAGCCCCAGCATTTT,TRBV5-6,NA,TRBJ1-5,14,NA
CASSPGSTAPPGANVLTF,TGTGCCAGCTCACCGGGCTCGACAGCCCCCCCGGGGGCCAACGTCCTGACTTTC,TRBV18,NA,TRBJ2-6,18,NA
CASSLRSSLNEKLFF,TGTGCCAGCAGCCTCCGGTCTAGCCTTAATGAAAAACTGTTTTTT,TRBV27,NA,TRBJ1-4,15,NA
CASSLWTGGRSGNTIYF,TGCGCCAGCAGCCTTTGGACAGGGGGCCGCTCTGGAAACACCATATATTTT,TRBV5-1,NA,TRBJ1-3,17,TRBD1
CASSLGSSRYNEQFF,TGTGCCAGCAGCTTAGGTTCATCCCGGTACAATGAGCAGTTCTTC,TRBV11-3,NA,TRBJ2-1,15,NA
CASSVGRGTGELFF,TGTGCCAGCAGCGTAGGCAGGGGTACCGGGGAGCTGTTTTTT,TRBV9,NA,TRBJ2-2,14,NA
CAWSTGQGRPKTQHF,TGTGCCTGGAGCACGGGGCAGGGGAGACCCAAGACCCAGCATTTT,TRBV30,NA,TRBJ1-5,15,NA
CASFSGGGYTDTQYF,TGTGCCAGCTTTAGCGGGGGGGGATACACAGATACGCAGTATTTT,TRBV28,NA,TRBJ2-3,15,TRBD2
CASSSNREVQPQHF,TGTGCCAGCTCATCTAACCGGGAGGTTCAGCCCCAGCATTTT,TRBV18,NA,TRBJ1-5,14,NA
CASSGGYENIQYF,TGTGCCTCCAGCGGGGGTTATGAAAACATTCAGTACTTC,TRBV27,NA,TRBJ2-4,13,TRBD2
CASSWTGQGTGELFF,TGCGCCAGCAGCTGGACGGGACAGGGAACCGGGGAGCTGTTTTTT,TRBV5-1,NA,TRBJ2-2,15,TRBD1
CASSFRLSHRGRSYGYTF,TGTGCCAGCAGTTTCCGTCTTTCTCACAGGGGGCGAAGCTATGGCTACACCTTC,TRBV27,NA,TRBJ1-2,18,TRBD1
CASSFTAAHTDTQYF,TGTGCCAGCAGCTTCACAGCGGCGCACACAGATACGCAGTATTTT,TRBV11-2,NA,TRBJ2-3,15,NA
CASSWAENQPQHF,TGTGCCAGTAGTTGGGCAGAAAATCAGCCCCAGCATTTT,TRBV19,NA,TRBJ1-5,13,NA
CASSYSGGSTDTQYF,TGTGCCAGCAGCTACTCGGGGGGGAGCACAGATACGCAGTATTTT,TRBV7-9,NA,TRBJ2-3,15,TRBD2
CSVEGQRSTNYGYTF,TGCAGCGTTGAAGGCCAGCGGTCCACTAACTATGGCTACACCTTC,TRBV29-1,NA,TRBJ1-2,15,NA
CASSEGDIGRGAQHF,TGTGCCAGCAGTGAAGGGGACATAGGCCGGGGAGCCCAGCATTTT,TRBV6-1,NA,TRBJ1-5,15,NA
CASSVAGGDNQPQHF,TGTGCCAGCAGCGTAGCCGGGGGTGACAATCAGCCCCAGCATTTT,TRBV9,NA,TRBJ1-5,15,NA
CASSPRLDTYEQYF,TGTGCCAGCAGCCCGCGACTAGATACTTACGAGCAGTACTTC,TRBV7-6,NA,TRBJ2-7,14,NA
CASSVGRDRGYEQYF,TGTGCCAGCAGCGTAGGCCGGGACAGGGGCTACGAGCAGTACTTC,TRBV9,NA,TRBJ2-7,15,TRBD1
CASSETGRSTDTQYF,TGTGCCAGCAGTGAAACAGGGCGTAGTACAGATACGCAGTATTTT,TRBV6-1,NA,TRBJ2-3,15,NA
CASSVPTGYEQYF,TGTGCCAGCAGTGTACCAACAGGCTACGAGCAGTACTTC,TRBV6-1,NA,TRBJ2-7,13,NA
CASSLYGDSNQPQHF,TGCGCCAGCAGCTTGTACGGGGATAGCAATCAGCCCCAGCATTTT,TRBV5-1,NA,TRBJ1-5,15,NA
CASSLGDRERQPQHF,TGTGCCAGCAGCTTGGGGGACAGGGAGCGCCAGCCCCAGCATTTT,TRBV5-6,NA,TRBJ1-5,15,TRBD1
CASSFDPGQSDGYTF,TGTGCCAGCAGCTTTGACCCGGGACAGTCTGACGGCTACACCTTC,TRBV13,NA,TRBJ1-2,15,TRBD1
CASSLDQGTKNIQYF,TGCGCCAGCAGCTTGGACCAGGGAACCAAAAACATTCAGTACTTC,TRBV5-1,NA,TRBJ2-4,15,NA
CASSPPITVRETQYF,TGTGCCAGCTCACCACCGATTACAGTAAGGGAGACCCAGTACTTC,TRBV18,few,TRBJ2-5,15,NA
CASSLVPGQRKTQYF,TGTGCCAGCAGCTTAGTCCCGGGACAGCGAAAGACCCAGTACTTC,TRBV7-8,NA,TRBJ2-5,15,TRBD1
CASSPVAGGPSYNEQFF,TGTGCCAGCAGTCCCGTAGCGGGAGGGCCGTCCTACAATGAGCAGTTCTTC,TRBV27,NA,TRBJ2-1,17,TRBD2
CASSKGQYTEAFF,TGTGCCAGTAGTAAAGGACAGTACACTGAAGCTTTCTTT,TRBV19,NA,TRBJ1-1,13,NA
CASSLTSAYNEQFF,TGTGCCAGCAGCTTGACTAGCGCATACAATGAGCAGTTCTTC,TRBV11-3,NA,TRBJ2-1,14,TRBD2
CAAKPGQNTGELFF,TGTGCCGCGAAACCGGGACAGAACACCGGGGAGCTGTTTTTT,TRBV19,NA,TRBJ2-2,14,NA
CASSASTGLYGYTF,TGTGCCAGCAGCGCATCGACAGGCCTCTATGGCTACACCTTC,TRBV9,NA,TRBJ1-2,14,NA
CASSLSIEYEAFF,TGTGCCAGCAGCTTATCGATTGAGTATGAAGCTTTCTTT,TRBV7-2,NA,TRBJ1-1,13,NA
CASSLELAGVYNEQFF,TGTGCCAGCAGCTTGGAACTAGCGGGAGTGTACAATGAGCAGTTCTTC,TRBV5-8,NA,TRBJ2-1,16,TRBD2
CASSSSPGTGREKLFF,TGTGCCAGTAGTTCATCCCCCGGGACAGGGCGTGAAAAACTGTTTTTT,TRBV19,few,TRBJ1-4,16,TRBD1
CSVATGDTDTQYF,TGCAGCGTTGCGACCGGAGACACAGATACGCAGTATTTT,TRBV29-1,NA,TRBJ2-3,13,NA
CASSDSTGSWELFF,TGTGCCAGCAGCGATTCAACCGGGAGCTGGGAGCTGTTTTTT,TRBV9,NA,TRBJ2-2,14,NA
CASSLVREPGGYTF,TGTGCCAGCAGCTTAGTGAGGGAACCGGGTGGCTACACCTTC,TRBV7-9,NA,TRBJ1-2,14,NA
CASSLAQGSNYGYTF,TGTGCCAGCAGCTTAGCTCAGGGGTCTAACTATGGCTACACCTTC,TRBV7-9,NA,TRBJ1-2,15,NA
CASSRVGGELFF,TGTGCCAGCTCACGCGTCGGCGGGGAGCTGTTTTTT,TRBV18,NA,TRBJ2-2,12,NA
CASSRSGAGYEQYF,TGTGCCAGCAGCCGTAGCGGGGCAGGGTACGAGCAGTACTTC,TRBV11-2,once,TRBJ2-7,14,TRBD2
CASSKYRTTDTQYF,TGTGCCAGCAGTAAGTACAGGACAACAGATACGCAGTATTTT,TRBV28,NA,TRBJ2-3,14,NA
CASRGQGVTLHF,TGTGCCAGCAGGGGACAGGGGGTCACCCTCCACTTT,TRBV21-1,NA,TRBJ1-6,12,NA
CASSQLRGGSYEQYF,TGCGCCAGCAGCCAATTGCGCGGGGGTTCCTACGAGCAGTACTTC,TRBV4-1,NA,TRBJ2-7,15,TRBD2
CASSYGRNADTQYF,TGTGCCAGCAGTTACGGGAGAAACGCAGATACGCAGTATTTT,TRBV6-6,NA,TRBJ2-3,14,NA
CASSWGGSAYEQYF,TGTGCCAGCAGCTGGGGGGGGTCCGCCTACGAGCAGTACTTC,TRBV11-2,NA,TRBJ2-7,14,TRBD2
CASSREGGRYNSPLHF,TGTGCCAGCAGCAGGGAGGGGGGCCGCTATAATTCACCCCTCCACTTT,TRBV5-4,NA,TRBJ1-6,16,NA